This paragraph reports one T cell receptor (beta chain). At one of its ends the junction is not consistent with the germline gene, which may arise from a read error. This record belongs to a study of cytomegalovirus exposure and HLA in healthy donors. PCR was performed using 60 Vbeta and 13 Jbeta primers. Assay: immunoSEQ multiplex PCR; the TCRdb copy retains only in-frame clones and omits some. Counted here are 100,000 to 150,000 clones, around 80% occurring once; the ten biggest clones make up 9% to 9.5%. Germline CDR1 is SGHTA and CDR2 is FQGTGA. CDR3 length: 15 residues. This sequence originates from a woman aged 45-65 years in good health and CMV-seropositive. Sequenced material: PBMCs. The rearrangement uses TRBV7-3 and TRBJ2-7; a weak D match, TRBD2 (5 bases). The chain's CDR3 is CASSLTGRDSYEQYF. The CDR3 bases are TGTGCCAGCAGCCTAACCGGACGGGACTCCTACGAGCAGTACTTC.